This is a list of T cell receptor beta chains from one sample in a study of OX40 agonist ivuxolimab in advanced cancers. The assay was immunoSEQ multiplex PCR, and TCRdb's table has in-frame clones only and misses some. Of about 42,000 clones in the sample, roughly four fifths are singletons; the top ten hold 2.6%. Sample: CD4+ or CD8+ T cells sorted from blood, taken in a trial of the OX40 agonist ivuxolimab. The source is an adult with an advanced solid tumor such as melanoma, head and neck, liver or kidney cancer. Both conserved end residues are part of each CDR3. Fields, in order: CDR3 DNA, CDR3 protein, CDR3 length, J gene, clone size, D gene, V gene. D genes are given only for firm matches. Rows may omit the clone size; those that give it use once, few, many or a size class.

CDR3 DNA: TGTGCCAGCAAACCAAGCGGGAACGCCTACGAGCAGTACTTC
CDR3 protein: CASKPSGNAYEQYF
CDR3 length: 14
J gene: TRBJ2-7
clone size: .
D gene: TRBD2
V gene: TRBV6-6

CDR3 DNA: TGCGCCAGCAGCTTGCGATCTAGCCGTACGTCTGATGAGCAGTTCTTC
CDR3 protein: CASSLRSSRTSDEQFF
CDR3 length: 16
J gene: TRBJ2-1
clone size: .
D gene: .
V gene: TRBV5-1

CDR3 DNA: TGTGCCAGCAGCTCGCCCCCCGCCAGCGCAACTAATGAAAAACTGTTTTTT
CDR3 protein: CASSSPPASATNEKLFF
CDR3 length: 17
J gene: TRBJ1-4
clone size: .
D gene: .
V gene: TRBV11-2

CDR3 DNA: TGTGCCAGCAGCGGCCTGGGAGGGCGGGACACCGGGGAGCTGTTTTTT
CDR3 protein: CASSGLGGRDTGELFF
CDR3 length: 16
J gene: TRBJ2-2
clone size: once
D gene: TRBD2
V gene: TRBV5-4

CDR3 DNA: TGTGCCAGCAGCTTGAACAGAGTCAACGAGCAGTACTTC
CDR3 protein: CASSLNRVNEQYF
CDR3 length: 13
J gene: TRBJ2-7
clone size: once
D gene: .
V gene: TRBV5-4

CDR3 DNA: TGTGCCAGCAGTCAGGAAGGGGTGAGGATTGCGCCCCAGTACTTC
CDR3 protein: CASSQEGVRIAPQYF
CDR3 length: 15
J gene: TRBJ2-5
clone size: .
D gene: .
V gene: TRBV7-9

CDR3 DNA: TGCAGCGTTGTTCTTCTCTTCGCCTCCTACAATGAGCAGTTCTTC
CDR3 protein: CSVVLLFASYNEQFF
CDR3 length: 15
J gene: TRBJ2-1
clone size: .
D gene: .
V gene: TRBV29-1

CDR3 DNA: TGCGCCAGCAGCTTGGGGCCGAACAATGAGCAGTTCTTC
CDR3 protein: CASSLGPNNEQFF
CDR3 length: 13
J gene: TRBJ2-1
clone size: .
D gene: .
V gene: TRBV5-1

CDR3 DNA: TGCGCCAGCAGCCAAGAGTGGTCCGGCGATACGCAGTATTTT
CDR3 protein: CASSQEWSGDTQYF
CDR3 length: 14
J gene: TRBJ2-3
clone size: once
D gene: .
V gene: TRBV4-3

CDR3 DNA: TGTGCCAGCGGGGCCTGGGGCCAAGAGACCCAGTACTTC
CDR3 protein: CASGAWGQETQYF
CDR3 length: 13
J gene: TRBJ2-5
clone size: .
D gene: .
V gene: TRBV11-2

CDR3 DNA: TGTGCCAGCAGCCGTCAGGGGGCAGGCACTGAAGCTTTCTTT
CDR3 protein: CASSRQGAGTEAFF
CDR3 length: 14
J gene: TRBJ1-1
clone size: .
D gene: TRBD1
V gene: TRBV7-6

CDR3 DNA: TGTGCCAGCAGCAAAACAAGGACGGGCACCTACGAGCAGTACTTC
CDR3 protein: CASSKTRTGTYEQYF
CDR3 length: 15
J gene: TRBJ2-7
clone size: .
D gene: .
V gene: TRBV11-2

CDR3 DNA: TGCGCCAGCAGCTTAGGCCAGGACTCTAACTATGGCTACACCTTC
CDR3 protein: CASSLGQDSNYGYTF
CDR3 length: 15
J gene: TRBJ1-2
clone size: .
D gene: .
V gene: TRBV5-1

CDR3 DNA: TGTGCCAGCAGCTTAAGTCTGGGAGATACGCAGTATTTT
CDR3 protein: CASSLSLGDTQYF
CDR3 length: 13
J gene: TRBJ2-3
clone size: .
D gene: .
V gene: TRBV7-3

CDR3 DNA: TGTGCCAGCAGACTAGCTCCTGAATGGGAGCAGTTCTTC
CDR3 protein: CASRLAPEWEQFF
CDR3 length: 13
J gene: TRBJ2-1
clone size: .
D gene: .
V gene: TRBV11-3

CDR3 DNA: TGTGCCAGTAGTGCTGACAGGGGAAACCTAGGGGCCCAGTACTTC
CDR3 protein: CASSADRGNLGAQYF
CDR3 length: 15
J gene: TRBJ2-5
clone size: .
D gene: TRBD1
V gene: TRBV19

CDR3 DNA: TGTGCCAGCAGTGAAGGGGCCTCCTACAATGAGCAGTTCTTC
CDR3 protein: CASSEGASYNEQFF
CDR3 length: 14
J gene: TRBJ2-1
clone size: .
D gene: .
V gene: TRBV2

CDR3 DNA: TGTGCCAGCAGTGACAGCACTGGGGCCAACGTCCTGACTTTC
CDR3 protein: CASSDSTGANVLTF
CDR3 length: 14
J gene: TRBJ2-6
clone size: .
D gene: .
V gene: TRBV2

CDR3 DNA: TGCAGTGCCAGATTGGGGGGTGGCTACACCTTC
CDR3 protein: CSARLGGGYTF
CDR3 length: 11
J gene: TRBJ1-2
clone size: .
D gene: .
V gene: TRBV20-1

CDR3 DNA: TGCGCCAGCAGCTTGAGTAACGGGGAGCTGTTTTTT
CDR3 protein: CASSLSNGELFF
CDR3 length: 12
J gene: TRBJ2-2
clone size: .
D gene: .
V gene: TRBV5-1

CDR3 DNA: TGCGCCAGCAGCATAATCGGACAGGGGGCTGAAGCTTTCTTT
CDR3 protein: CASSIIGQGAEAFF
CDR3 length: 14
J gene: TRBJ1-1
clone size: .
D gene: TRBD1
V gene: TRBV5-1

CDR3 DNA: TGCGCCAGCAGCCGAACTACCGGGAGGTCCCAGGAGCAGTTCTTC
CDR3 protein: CASSRTTGRSQEQFF
CDR3 length: 15
J gene: TRBJ2-1
clone size: once
D gene: TRBD2
V gene: TRBV5-1

CDR3 DNA: TGTGCCAGCAGCTCCCAACGGACAGGGAGGTCTGGGCAGTTCTTC
CDR3 protein: CASSSQRTGRSGQFF
CDR3 length: 15
J gene: TRBJ2-1
clone size: .
D gene: TRBD1
V gene: TRBV7-3

CDR3 DNA: TGTGCCAGCAGCCGCAGCTATAATGAAAAACTGTTTTTT
CDR3 protein: CASSRSYNEKLFF
CDR3 length: 13
J gene: TRBJ1-4
clone size: .
D gene: .
V gene: TRBV14

CDR3 DNA: TGCGCCAGCAACGCGCAGGGGGCCCAAGAGACCCAGTACTTC
CDR3 protein: CASNAQGAQETQYF
CDR3 length: 14
J gene: TRBJ2-5
clone size: .
D gene: TRBD1
V gene: TRBV5-1

CDR3 DNA: TGCGCCAGCAGCATCGGCCAGGGGGAGGTTAAAGAGACCCAGTACTTC
CDR3 protein: CASSIGQGEVKETQYF
CDR3 length: 16
J gene: TRBJ2-5
clone size: .
D gene: .
V gene: TRBV5-1

CDR3 DNA: TGTGCCAGCACGATAGTCCCGGGACAGGTTCGGGCTTTCTTT
CDR3 protein: CASTIVPGQVRAFF
CDR3 length: 14
J gene: TRBJ1-1
clone size: .
D gene: TRBD1
V gene: TRBV19